The clone carrying this TCR beta chain came up a few times. The antigen is unknown. The CDR3 loop spans 16 amino acids. Trimming removed 4 bases from V and 2 bases from J; junction bases left unmatched: 6. CDR1 and CDR2 (germline): PRHDT, FYEKMQ (reference sequence). These data originate in a study of CD8 T cells in ankylosing spondylitis. Each TCR beta library was made by quantitative 5'-RACE that incorporated molecular barcodes. MiXCR, applied by TCRdb to the 5' RACE reads, yields one record per CDR3 protein. The table has about 69,000 distinct CDR3 sequences, approximately 5.3% seen once. Study-wide results and limits: In peripheral blood, disease-linked CD8+ clones occurred at relatively low frequencies.

The material sequenced was blood, either unsorted or a sorted T cell fraction (not recorded which). The J gene is TRBJ2-1, the V gene TRBV13; 9 bases are shared with TRBD2. The source is a male donor with ankylosing spondylitis or in good health (not recorded which). CDR3 in DNA: TGTGCCAGCAGCTCTGGGGGCGGGGGGGCCTACAATGAGCAGTTCTTC. It specifies CASSSGGGGAYNEQFF.